Sequencing of this TCR beta chain was carried out in a study of blood T cells in healthy people across ages. Study-level information: With template switching, about one barcoded beta molecule was captured per two T cells.

This CDR3 region has 12 residues. CDR1 is SGHRS, CDR2 YFSETQ, per germline. The V and J ends lost 7 bases and 5 bases respectively, with 12 bases between them. Sample-barcoded 5' priming and a J-beta primer mix drove a second PCR of roughly 7 to 11 cycles. TCRdb independently ran MiXCR on the 5' RACE reads; one entry per CDR3 protein. The data contain around 1,800,000 distinct CDR3 sequences, roughly 43% of them singletons. The chain uses TRBV5-1 and TRBJ2-5; D not resolved. The TCR sequence derives from a human donor in good health. Sequenced material: blood. CDR3 coding DNA: TGCGCCAGCGCCCCCGAGTGGGAGACCCAGTACTTC. It codes for CASAPEWETQYF.